The TCR beta chain described here comes from a study of regulatory T cells. Study-level points and caveats: In patients, unique TRB V-J pairs were restricted and V/J usage skewed, especially in Tregs.

V lost 6 bases to trimming and J lost 2 bases; unmatched junction nucleotides: 8. Looked up from germline, CDR1 is MNHEY and CDR2 is SMNVEV (reference sequence). CDR3 size: 16 residues. To note about this clone: What it binds is unknown.

Amplification used 52 TRBV primers and 13 TRBJ primers. Produced via immunoSEQ multiplex PCR; TCRdb's table is partial and in-frame only. The data hold some 20,000 clones, with 80% to 95% observed a single time. The sample comprised CD8+ T cells sorted from blood. This clonotype was sampled from a child aged 2-15 years with CD3G deficiency. The J gene is TRBJ2-3, the V gene TRBV27, with 10 bases matching TRBD2. Written as DNA, the CDR3 is TGTGCCAGCAGCGCCGGGACTAGCGCCACCACAGATACGCAGTATTTT. As protein: CASSAGTSATTDTQYF.